This T cell receptor (beta chain) comes out of a study of spatial heterogeneity in lung cancer (dated by TCRdb to between 2017 and 2020). A note on the overall study: Beta-chain transcripts were consistently detected in greater numbers than alpha-chain transcripts, which likely reflected higher beta-chain transcript abundance. In tumor regions, TCR transcript counts showed a strong correlation with a T cell transcriptional module score derived from matched bulk RNA-seq. In the raw uncorrected reads, each unique combination of TCR and UMI appeared on average more than ten times. TCR alpha and beta repertoires were quantitatively compared across multiple tumor regions, matched nontumor lung and blood in non-small cell lung cancer. TCR repertoire features were related to nonsynonymous mutation counts determined by whole-exome sequencing of tumor tissue. Both alpha and beta chains were TCR-sequenced in 200 to 250 tumor regions, approximately 68 matched nontumor lung samples and around 50 PBMC samples obtained at surgery. The study at large found these results: Additional single-cell paired TCR alpha and beta sequencing was considered necessary to confirm, at a functional level, the hypothesis that regional TCRs recognize regional mutations. The tumor nonsynonymous mutation count correlated with the number of expanded intratumoral alpha and beta TCRs. The count of ubiquitous expanded TCRs correlated with the count of ubiquitous nonsynonymous mutations, and the count of regional expanded TCRs correlated with the count of regional nonsynonymous mutations. Estimated TCR-seq coverage of tumor T cells was only 5.5% to 8% for alpha chains and about 14% for beta chains.

In the case of this clonotype: Which antigen it targets is not known. There are no base qualities to consult, and no much larger clone falls within one base. Since the library was made to target alpha chains, this beta chain is a stray read and its abundance is not meaningful.

Library preparation employed 5' RACE. Reads for this sample came from a NextSeq 500. To allow correction of PCR and sequencing errors, the TCR library protocol tagged every TCR cDNA molecule with a unique molecular identifier. From the authors' description of their analysis: TCR identification, UMI-based error correction and CDR3 extraction were performed with Decombinator tools. Expanded TCRs were defined as those above a frequency of 2 per 1,000, corresponding to the top 1% of the tumor frequency distribution. Expanded tumor TCRs were classed as regional if statistically deemed absent (corrected P<0.05) from at least one tumor region, otherwise ubiquitous. Renyi diversity was calculated using the R vegan package after each repertoire was subsampled 100 times to 5,000 TCRs. CDR3 similarity networks were built from amino acid triplet string-kernel similarity, connecting CDR3s with pairwise similarity above 0.82. TCRdb ran its own pipeline on the public reads, namely fastp trimming at Q25 and MiXCR clone calling, and kept in-frame beta chains. Each entry merges the rows of one CDR3 protein and shows their most common DNA and genes. The V and J calls come from TCRdb's annotation, not from the publication. This sample is represented by about 18,000 distinct CDR3 sequences; about 9.6% of them were singletons. The biggest ten clones account for about 22% of the sample.

Read against the paper, the sample's time point label means: sample taken at primary tumor resection. The donors were 65 to 85 patients from the lung TRACERx cohort who had early-stage, untreated non-small cell lung cancer. Without any cell sorting, TCR sequencing was performed on whole RNA extracted either from tumor and nontumor lung tissue or from cryopreserved PBMC samples. A patient was chosen for TCR sequencing only when enough RNA was available from at least two tumor regions. Before being selected, tumor and adjacent nontumor lung specimens were reviewed by a lung pathologist. Via the germline V gene (reference sequence), CDR1 is PRHDT and CDR2 FYEKMQ. Trimming accounts for 3 bases at V and 7 bases at J, while the number of junction bases matched to no gene is 2. Including the terminal cysteine and phenylalanine, the CDR3 comprises 14 residues. Just the 42-base CDR3 DNA is kept, in frame starting at base 1.

Sequencing used lung tumor tissue, obtained at surgery. The chain links TRBV13 with TRBJ1-4; 10 central bases correspond to TRBD1. The clonotype was recovered from a female donor with early-stage non-small cell lung cancer. Here is the DNA: TGTGCCAGCAGCTTGACAGGGGGCGGTGAAAAACTGTTTTTT. Translated, it gives CASSLTGGGEKLFF.